Following are 5 T cell receptor beta chains from one sample sequenced in a study of blood T cells in healthy people across ages. Through a sample-barcoded 5' primer and a J-beta primer mix, a second PCR was run for 7 to 11 cycles. MiXCR, applied by TCRdb to the 5' RACE reads, yields one record per CDR3 protein. The table shows roughly 2 million distinct CDR3 sequences, with about 49% occurring only once. The sequenced material came from blood. All receptors come from a woman between 40 and 50 years old in good health.

This clonotype was observed a few times. The chain combines TRBV20-1 with TRBJ2-4; perhaps D is TRBD1 or TRBD2 (5 bases each). V shed 3 bases and J shed 8 bases, with 17 bases lying between them. The germline gives CDR1 DFQATT, CDR2 SNEGSKA (reference sequence). The CDR3 sequence is 14 residues long. The CDR3 nucleotides are TGCAGTGCTAGTGACGGGGCCGACGTTTACATTCAGTACTTC. Protein sequence: CSASDGADVYIQYF.

This clonotype appeared a single time. J is TRBJ2-3 and V is TRBV20-1; 8 bases line up with TRBD2. The CDR3 runs to 11 residues. Germline CDR1 DFQATT, CDR2 SNEGSKA (reference sequence). V trimming: 4 bases; J trimming: 9 bases; junction bases outside the gene matches: 3. CDR3: CSATTSGTQYF. CDR3 bases: TGCAGTGCTACCACTAGCGGCACGCAGTATTTT.

This clonotype appeared a few times. The gene calls are TRBV6-1 and TRBJ2-6; possibly TRBD2 for D (6 bases). V shed 5 bases and J shed 1 base, with 15 bases lying between them. CDR1 and CDR2 (germline): MNHNS, SASEGT. This CDR3 has 17 amino acids. The chain's CDR3 is CASSKPLGGSGANVLTF. CDR3 in DNA: TGTGCCAGCAGTAAACCTCTCGGGGGTTCTGGGGCCAACGTCCTGACTTTC.

The rearrangement links TRBV24-1 to TRBJ2-3; no firm D call. CDR1 and CDR2 (germline): KGHDR, SFDVKD. Trimming left V 6 bases short and J 1 base short, with 4 bases between. The CDR3 covers 12 residues. The CDR3 nucleotides read TGTGCCACCAGTTCCCGCACAGATACGCAGTATTTT. Translation: CATSSRTDTQYF.

As regards this clonotype: Relative to the germline gene, one junction end is altered; a read error may explain this. This chain links TRBV3-1 with TRBJ1-5, with D unresolved. This CDR3 region has 14 residues. Germline CDR1 and CDR2: LGHDT and YNNKEL (reference sequence). The CDR3 is CAISQGYSNQPQHF. In nucleotides, the CDR3 is TGTGCCATCAGCCAAGGATATAGCAATCAGCCCCAGCATTTT.